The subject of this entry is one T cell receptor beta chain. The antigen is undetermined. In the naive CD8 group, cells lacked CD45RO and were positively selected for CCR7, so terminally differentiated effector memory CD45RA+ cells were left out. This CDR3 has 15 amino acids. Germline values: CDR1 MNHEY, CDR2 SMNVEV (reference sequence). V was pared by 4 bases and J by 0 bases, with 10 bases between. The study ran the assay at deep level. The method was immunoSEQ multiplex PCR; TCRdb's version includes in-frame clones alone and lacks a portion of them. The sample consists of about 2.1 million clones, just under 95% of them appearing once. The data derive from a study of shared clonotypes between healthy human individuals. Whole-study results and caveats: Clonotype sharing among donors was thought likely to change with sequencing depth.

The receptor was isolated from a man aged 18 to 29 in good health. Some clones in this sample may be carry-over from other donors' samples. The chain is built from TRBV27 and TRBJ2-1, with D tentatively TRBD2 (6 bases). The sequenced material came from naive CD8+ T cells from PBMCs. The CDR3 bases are TGTGCCAGCAGTTGGGACGGGAGCTCCTACAATGAGCAGTTCTTC. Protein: CASSWDGSSYNEQFF.